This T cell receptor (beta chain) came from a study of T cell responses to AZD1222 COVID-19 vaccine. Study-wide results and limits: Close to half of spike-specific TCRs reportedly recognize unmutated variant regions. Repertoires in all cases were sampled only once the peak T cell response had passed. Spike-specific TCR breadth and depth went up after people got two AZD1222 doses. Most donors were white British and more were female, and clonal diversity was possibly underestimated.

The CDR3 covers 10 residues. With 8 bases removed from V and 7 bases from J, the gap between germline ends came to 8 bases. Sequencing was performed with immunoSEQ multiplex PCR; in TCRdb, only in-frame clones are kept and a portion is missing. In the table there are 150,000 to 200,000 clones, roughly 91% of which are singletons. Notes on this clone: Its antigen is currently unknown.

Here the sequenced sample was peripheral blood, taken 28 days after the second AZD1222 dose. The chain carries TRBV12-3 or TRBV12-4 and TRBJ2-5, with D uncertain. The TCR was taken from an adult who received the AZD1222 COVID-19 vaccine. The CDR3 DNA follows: TGTGCCAGCGGCACGCGGACCCAGTACTTC. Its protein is CASGTRTQYF.